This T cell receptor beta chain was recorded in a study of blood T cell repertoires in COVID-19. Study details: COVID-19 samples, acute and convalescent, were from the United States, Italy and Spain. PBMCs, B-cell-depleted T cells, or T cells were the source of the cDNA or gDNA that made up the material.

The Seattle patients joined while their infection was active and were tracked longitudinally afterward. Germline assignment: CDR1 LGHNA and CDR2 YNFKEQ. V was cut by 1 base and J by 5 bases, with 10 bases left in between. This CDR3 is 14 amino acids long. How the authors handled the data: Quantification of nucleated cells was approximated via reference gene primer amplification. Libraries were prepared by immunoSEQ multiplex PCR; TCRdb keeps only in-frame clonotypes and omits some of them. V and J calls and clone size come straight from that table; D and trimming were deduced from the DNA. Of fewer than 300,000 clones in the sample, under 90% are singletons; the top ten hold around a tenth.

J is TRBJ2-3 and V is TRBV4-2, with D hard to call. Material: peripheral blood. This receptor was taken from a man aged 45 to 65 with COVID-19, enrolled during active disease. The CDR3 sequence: CASSQARLGDTQYF. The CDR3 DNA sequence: TGTGCCAGCAGCCAAGCTCGACTTGGAGATACGCAGTATTTT.